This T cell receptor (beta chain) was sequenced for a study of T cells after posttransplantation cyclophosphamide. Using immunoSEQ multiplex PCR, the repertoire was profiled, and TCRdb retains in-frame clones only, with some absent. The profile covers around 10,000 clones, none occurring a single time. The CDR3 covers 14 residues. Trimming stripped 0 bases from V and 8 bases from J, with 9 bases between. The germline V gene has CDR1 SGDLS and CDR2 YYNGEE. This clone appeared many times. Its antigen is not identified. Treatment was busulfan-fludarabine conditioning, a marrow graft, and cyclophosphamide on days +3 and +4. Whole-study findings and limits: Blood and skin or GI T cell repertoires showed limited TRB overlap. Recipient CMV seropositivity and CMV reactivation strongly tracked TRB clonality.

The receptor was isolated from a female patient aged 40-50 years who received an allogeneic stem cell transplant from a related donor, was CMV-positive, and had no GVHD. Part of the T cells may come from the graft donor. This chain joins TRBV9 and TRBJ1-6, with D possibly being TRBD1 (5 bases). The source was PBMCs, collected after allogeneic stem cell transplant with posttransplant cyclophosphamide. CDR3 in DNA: TGTGCCAGCAGCGTAGAGCTCAGGGATTCACCCCTCCACTTT. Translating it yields CASSVELRDSPLHF.